This T cell receptor (beta chain) was retrieved from a study of metastatic and nonmetastatic thyroid tumors. The wider study: Thyroid patients, malignant and benign, had repertoires compared across blood and tumor or nodule tissue.

Each patient came to thyroid surgery without any prior treatment (of any kind). This clone occurred many times. Original methodology: Across clinicopathological groups, CDR3 differences served as the basis for building a distant-metastasis classifier for papillary thyroid cancer. TCRdb ran MiXCR on the PCR reads. The V and J calls were not made by the authors but by TCRdb's processing. The sample records approximately 28,000 clones, 16% being singletons. The receptor was derived from a male donor with papillary thyroid cancer or a benign thyroid nodule (not recorded which). Some clones in this sample may be carry-over from other donors' samples. The sequenced sample consisted of blood.

CDR3 sequence (DNA): TGCAGCGTTGAAGACAGGGGGCGGAACGGGGAGCTGTTTTTT. Its translation: CSVEDRGRNGELFF. This chain connects TRBV29-1 to TRBJ2-2; TRBD1 matches at 8 bases. The CDR3 sequence is 14 residues long. The V segment lost 0 bases and the J segment 7 bases; nucleotides outside the gene matches: 4. The germline V gene has CDR1 SQVTM and CDR2 ANQGSEA.